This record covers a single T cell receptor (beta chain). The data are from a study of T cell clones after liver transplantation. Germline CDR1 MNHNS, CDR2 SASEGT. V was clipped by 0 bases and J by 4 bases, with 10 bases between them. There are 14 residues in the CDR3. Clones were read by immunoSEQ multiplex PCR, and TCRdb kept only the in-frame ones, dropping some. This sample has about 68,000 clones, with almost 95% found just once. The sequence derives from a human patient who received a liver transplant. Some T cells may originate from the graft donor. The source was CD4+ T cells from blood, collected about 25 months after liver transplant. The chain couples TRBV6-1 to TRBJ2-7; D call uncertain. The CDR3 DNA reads TGTGCCAGCAGTGAAGCTTGGGATCTTTACGAGCAGTACTTC. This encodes CASSEAWDLYEQYF.